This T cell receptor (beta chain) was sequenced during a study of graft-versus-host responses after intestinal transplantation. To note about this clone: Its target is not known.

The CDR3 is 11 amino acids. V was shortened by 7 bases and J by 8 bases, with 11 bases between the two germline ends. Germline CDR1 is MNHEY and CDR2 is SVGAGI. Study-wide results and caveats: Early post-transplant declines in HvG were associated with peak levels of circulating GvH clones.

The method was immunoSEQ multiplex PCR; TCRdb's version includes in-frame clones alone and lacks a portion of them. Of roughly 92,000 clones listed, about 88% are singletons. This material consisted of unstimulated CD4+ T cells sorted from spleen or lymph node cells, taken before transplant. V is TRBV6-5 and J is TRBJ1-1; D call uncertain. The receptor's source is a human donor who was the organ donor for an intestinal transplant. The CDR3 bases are TGTGCCAGCAAGATTTGGGCCGAAGCTTTCTTT. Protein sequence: CASKIWAEAFF.